This T cell receptor beta chain was recorded in a study of T cells after posttransplantation cyclophosphamide. Busulfan-fludarabine conditioning, marrow transplant, and cyclophosphamide on days +3 and +4 were administered. Repertoires were generated with immunoSEQ multiplex PCR, while TCRdb's copy carries only in-frame clones and drops some. The sample has about 43,000 clones, roughly 87% seen once. Sequences were derived from PBMCs, sampled roughly 59 days after allogeneic stem cell transplant with posttransplant cyclophosphamide. This sequence originates from a male patient aged 60-69 years who received an allogeneic stem cell transplant from a related donor and was CMV-positive. Certain T cells may be donor cells from the graft.

In nucleotides, the CDR3 is TGTGCCTGGCAGAGGGCGTCAGAGACCCAGTACTTC. Translating gives CAWQRASETQYF. The chain carries TRBV30 and TRBJ2-5; TRBD2 might be the D (5 bases). Germline V gene sequence: CDR1 GTSNPN, CDR2 SVGIG (reference sequence). This CDR3 is built from 12 residues. The V gene lost 5 bases and the J gene lost 4 bases, with 11 bases spanning the gap.